Shown below are 7 T cell receptor beta chains from a single sample sequenced in a study of shared clonotypes between healthy human individuals. Some clones are missing from TCRdb's copy, which holds only in-frame ones; the method was immunoSEQ multiplex PCR. Among roughly 1,600,000 clones listed, around 98.5% were seen once. Sequences were obtained from naive CD4+ T cells sorted from blood. Described subset: CD45RA+ positively selected. These receptor sequences come from a man aged 25-40 years in good health.

The J gene is TRBJ1-5, the V gene TRBV15; D may be TRBD1 (5 bases). CDR3 size: 15 residues. CDR1 is LNHNV, CDR2 YYDKDF, per germline (reference sequence). V was clipped by 1 base and J by 3 bases, with 10 bases between them. The CDR3 coding sequence is TGTGCCACCAGCAGAGCCCACAGGCCCAATCAGCCCCAGCATTTT. Protein: CATSRAHRPNQPQHF. Combining the CDR3 with reference TRBV15 and TRBJ1-5 gives the whole variable domain DAMVIQNPRYQVTQFGKPVTLSCSQTLNHNVMYWYQQKSSQAPKLLFHYYDKDFNNEADTPDNFQSRRPNTSFCFLDIRSPGLGDTAMYLCATSRAHRPNQPQHFGDGTRLSIL.

This chain joins TRBV28 and TRBJ2-7; 11 positions agree with TRBD1. Germline values: CDR1 MDHEN, CDR2 SYDVKM. J gave up 7 bases and V 5 bases, and 7 bases lay outside the gene matches. This CDR3 has 14 amino acids. The CDR3 loop reads CASSTPGTGGEQYF. The CDR3, as DNA: TGTGCCAGCAGTACTCCCGGGACAGGGGGGGAGCAGTACTTC. Full variable domain (rest looked up from reference TRBV28 and TRBJ2-7): DVKVTQSSRYLVKRTGEKVFLECVQDMDHENMFWYRQDPGLGLRLIYFSYDVKMKEKGDIPEGYSVSREKKERFSLILESASTNQTSMYLCASSTPGTGGEQYFGPGTRLTVT.

The chain recombines TRBV2 with TRBJ1-2; possible D gene TRBD1, 5 bases. V lost 2 bases, J lost 5 bases, and 12 bases lay in between. The CDR3 contains 14 residues. From germline, CDR1 is SNHLY and CDR2 FYNNEI. As DNA, the CDR3 is TGTGCCAGCAGTGAACAGAGGGGCCCATATGGCTACACCTTC. This codes for CASSEQRGPYGYTF.

V and J are TRBV7-9 and TRBJ1-1; D not resolved. The V gene's germline CDR1 is SEHNR and CDR2 FQNEAQ (reference sequence). V lost 3 bases to trimming and J lost 7 bases, with 9 bases between them. The CDR3 runs to 12 residues. In nucleotides, the CDR3 is TGTGCCAGCAGCTTTAACCGGGATGAAGCTTTCTTT. This gives the protein CASSFNRDEAFF.

This clone has only one observation. The chain recombines TRBV5-1 with TRBJ2-5, with TRBD2 matching 7 bases. Germline V gene data show CDR1 as SGHRS and CDR2 as YFSETQ. J was trimmed by 5 bases and V by 0 bases; bases with no gene match: 7. The CDR3 is made up of 15 amino acids. The CDR3 region has the DNA TGCGCCAGCAGCTTGGCCGCTTGGCGGGAGGAGACCCAGTACTTC. This translates into CASSLAAWREETQYF.

Concerning this clone: Other DNA sequences from this sample encode an identical CDR3 as well. The chain uses TRBV11-2 and TRBJ2-7, with no clear D. The CDR3 extends over 13 amino acids. Germline CDR1 and CDR2: SGHAT and FQNNGV. Trimming pared 0 bases from V and 2 bases from J, leaving 5 bases between. CDR3 coding DNA: TGTGCCAGCAGCTTAGAACAACCCTACGAGCAGTACTTC. Its protein is CASSLEQPYEQYF.

This clone was seen just once. CDR3 loop: CASSWSASGRQETQYF. CDR3 nucleotide sequence: TGCGCCAGCAGCTGGAGCGCTAGCGGGAGGCAAGAGACCCAGTACTTC. The rearrangement uses TRBV5-1 and TRBJ2-5; TRBD2 matches 11 bases. CDR3 length equals 16 residues. After removal of 3 bases from V and 2 bases from J, the junction contained 6 bases not matched to a gene. Germline-derived CDR1 and CDR2 are SGHRS and YFSETQ.